This is a list of T cell receptor beta chains from one sample in a study of OX40 agonist ivuxolimab in advanced cancers. This table comes from immunoSEQ multiplex PCR, and its TCRdb copy is limited to in-frame clones, with some not included. Here the sample spans 53,000 or so clones, around 77% being singletons. The sample consisted of CD4+ or CD8+ T cells sorted from blood, taken in a trial of the OX40 agonist ivuxolimab. Receptor source: an adult with an advanced solid tumor such as melanoma, head and neck, liver or kidney cancer. The CDR3 runs from the conserved cysteine through the conserved F or W. The order of the fields is J gene, clone size, V gene, CDR3 length, D gene, CDR3 protein, CDR3 DNA. The D gene is left open where the match is weak. Clone sizes are given selectively: once, few, many, or a class where the clone is expanded.

>TRBJ2-7|-|TRBV7-9|17|TRBD1
CASSRQIGTGFPHEQYF
TGTGCCAGCAGCCGACAAATCGGGACAGGGTTCCCCCACGAGCAGTACTTC
>TRBJ2-1|-|TRBV5-1|16|TRBD2
CASSPRTSGSRNEQFF
TGCGCCAGCAGCCCCAGGACTAGCGGGAGTCGGAATGAGCAGTTCTTC
>TRBJ1-4|-|TRBV2|13|-
CASMRDTNEKLFF
TGTGCCAGCATGCGCGACACTAATGAAAAACTGTTTTTT
>TRBJ1-5|-|TRBV27|16|-
CASSPQGRMGNQPQHF
TGTGCCAGCAGTCCGCAGGGGCGCATGGGCAATCAGCCCCAGCATTTT
>TRBJ1-1|-|TRBV6-1|14|-
CASRGATGNTEAFF
TGTGCCAGCAGGGGGGCCACAGGGAACACTGAAGCTTTCTTT
>TRBJ1-2|-|TRBV30|11|-
CAWSADYGYTF
TGTGCCTGGAGTGCCGACTATGGCTACACCTTC
>TRBJ1-2|-|TRBV2|13|-
CASSENTNYGYTF
TGTGCCAGCAGTGAAAACACAAACTATGGCTACACCTTC
>TRBJ2-7|-|TRBV6-5|14|TRBD1
CASKGQGKPYEQYF
TGTGCCAGCAAAGGACAGGGTAAACCCTACGAGCAGTACTTC
>TRBJ2-7|-|TRBV5-1|13|TRBD1
CASSTGQGGEQYF
TGCGCCAGCAGCACTGGACAGGGGGGAGAGCAGTACTTC
>TRBJ2-5|few|TRBV11-2|15|-
CASSPRWGTGETQYF
TGTGCCAGCAGCCCCCGGTGGGGGACTGGGGAGACCCAGTACTTC
>TRBJ2-7|many|TRBV27|15|-
CASRQNRDSPYEQYF
TGTGCCAGCAGACAGAACCGGGACTCTCCCTACGAGCAGTACTTC
>TRBJ2-3|-|TRBV2|13|TRBD2
CASSDALAGVSYF
TGTGCCAGCAGTGATGCCCTAGCGGGAGTTTCGTATTTT
>TRBJ2-7|-|TRBV10-3|14|TRBD2
CAISGTSGRPKQYF
TGTGCCATCAGTGGGACTAGCGGGCGCCCCAAGCAGTACTTC
>TRBJ2-5|-|TRBV18|18|TRBD2
CASSQNSGTSGSRETQYF
TGTGCCAGCTCACAAAATTCCGGGACTAGCGGGAGTCGGGAGACCCAGTACTTC
>TRBJ1-2|-|TRBV2|11|-
CASSPNYGYTF
TGTGCCAGCAGTCCCAACTATGGCTACACCTTC
>TRBJ2-1|-|TRBV20-1|11|-
CSPTQGNEQFF
TGCAGTCCCACCCAGGGCAATGAGCAGTTCTTC
>TRBJ1-5|-|TRBV6-4|16|-
CASSPWGTRPNQPQHF
TGTGCCAGCAGCCCCTGGGGGACACGACCCAATCAGCCCCAGCATTTT
>TRBJ2-4|once|TRBV7-8|16|-
CASSGDTLLAKNIQYF
TGTGCCAGCAGTGGGGACACCCTGCTAGCCAAAAACATTCAGTACTTC
>TRBJ2-1|-|TRBV11-3|15|TRBD1
CASSLVGQGASEQFF
TGTGCCAGCAGCTTAGTAGGACAGGGGGCAAGTGAGCAGTTCTTC
>TRBJ2-7|few|TRBV27|15|-
CASRPRALDSYEQYF
TGTGCCAGCAGGCCCCGGGCTCTTGATAGCTACGAGCAGTACTTC
>TRBJ1-5|-|TRBV5-1|15|-
CASRFGRDSNQPQHF
TGCGCCAGCCGTTTTGGACGGGATAGCAATCAGCCCCAGCATTTT
>TRBJ2-1|once|TRBV5-1|19|TRBD2
CASSSGLAGHTQSYNEQFF
TGCGCCAGCAGCAGTGGACTAGCGGGGCACACGCAATCCTACAATGAGCAGTTCTTC
>TRBJ1-6|-|TRBV27|14|-
CASSSRAWNSPLHF
TGTGCCAGCAGCTCCCGAGCTTGGAATTCACCCCTCCACTTT
>TRBJ2-2|once|TRBV5-1|12|-
CASSFNTGELFF
TGCGCCAGCAGCTTCAACACCGGGGAGCTGTTTTTT
>TRBJ2-3|-|TRBV9|16|TRBD2
CASSNGDSGRRDTQYF
TGTGCCAGCAGCAACGGCGATAGCGGGAGGCGAGATACGCAGTATTTT
>TRBJ2-5|-|TRBV27|16|TRBD2
CASRPYLAGVQETQYF
TGTGCCAGCAGACCTTACCTAGCGGGAGTCCAAGAGACCCAGTACTTC
>TRBJ2-2|-|TRBV5-1|14|-
CASSLRPLTGELFF
TGCGCCAGCAGCTTGCGTCCACTGACCGGGGAGCTGTTTTTT
>TRBJ1-5|few|TRBV19|14|-
CASSAAGLNTAQHF
TGTGCCAGTAGTGCGGCAGGACTTAATACGGCCCAGCATTTT
>TRBJ1-2|-|TRBV28|14|-
CASRPGFPYYGYTF
TGTGCCAGCAGGCCCGGGTTCCCTTACTATGGCTACACCTTC
>TRBJ2-7|-|TRBV7-2|14|-
CASSSLSGVGEQYF
TGTGCCAGCAGCTCTTTATCGGGAGTAGGCGAGCAGTACTTC
>TRBJ2-7|-|TRBV5-4|14|TRBD2
CASRTAGGAYEQYF
TGTGCCAGCAGGACAGCGGGAGGTGCGTACGAGCAGTACTTC
>TRBJ2-7|-|TRBV5-5|15|TRBD2
CASSQGLAGLYEQYF
TGTGCCAGCAGCCAAGGACTAGCGGGTCTCTACGAGCAGTACTTC
>TRBJ2-1|-|TRBV7-9|14|TRBD2
CASSSSGLYNEQFF
TGTGCCAGCAGCTCTAGCGGGCTCTACAATGAGCAGTTCTTC
>TRBJ2-5|-|TRBV28|13|-
CASSPNAGETQYF
TGTGCCAGCAGTCCTAACGCGGGAGAGACCCAGTACTTC
>TRBJ2-5|-|TRBV28|15|-
CASSLISGLRETQYF
TGTGCCAGCAGTTTAATTTCAGGGCTTCGGGAGACCCAGTACTTC
>TRBJ2-4|-|TRBV7-8|21|TRBD2
CASSPSQWASGSGVAKNIQYF
TGTGCCAGCAGCCCCTCCCAGTGGGCTAGCGGGAGTGGAGTAGCCAAAAACATTCAGTACTTC